Listed below are T cell receptor beta chains from one sample, sequenced in a study of monozygotic twins with cystic fibrosis. TCRdb's table, derived via immunoSEQ multiplex PCR, lists solely in-frame clones and lacks some. This table holds some 33,000 clones, 75% to 95% found once. Input material: blood. The source is a boy between 2 and 10 years old with cystic fibrosis. The CDR3 runs from the conserved cysteine through the conserved F or W. A D gene is named only where the DNA matches it firmly. Where a row states a size, it is once, few, many or the class of an expanded clone; other rows omit it.

d_call | j_call | v_call | clone_size | cdr3_nt | cdr3_aa
- | TRBJ1-1 | TRBV12-1 | - | TGTGCCAGCAGCCAGCGGGTCGGACTGAACACTGAAGCTTTCTTT | CASSQRVGLNTEAFF
- | TRBJ2-1 | TRBV6-1 | few | TGTGCCAGCCCCATAAACAATGAGCAGTTCTTC | CASPINNEQFF
- | TRBJ1-4 | TRBV5-1 | - | TGCGCCAGCAGCTTAGGGACAACAACTAATGAAAAACTGTTTTTT | CASSLGTTTNEKLFF
- | TRBJ1-5 | TRBV5-4 | - | TGTGCCAGCAGCTTGTTCGGCAGCAATCAGCCCCAGCATTTT | CASSLFGSNQPQHF
- | TRBJ1-1 | TRBV2 | few | TGTGCCAGTCTGACCACCGGTCCTGAAGCTTTCTTT | CASLTTGPEAFF
- | TRBJ1-2 | TRBV2 | - | TGTGCCAGCAAGCACGACAACTATGGCTACACCTTC | CASKHDNYGYTF
- | TRBJ2-1 | TRBV2 | - | TGTGCCAGCAGTGACGTCGAGCAGTTCTTC | CASSDVEQFF
TRBD2 | TRBJ2-1 | TRBV2 | - | TGTGCCAGCAGTGAATGGACTAGCGGGGGGCCGGGGGACAATGAGCAGTTCTTC | CASSEWTSGGPGDNEQFF
- | TRBJ1-2 | TRBV27 | - | TGTGCCAGCAGTAGTGGGCCGGGGCTACATGGCTACACCTTC | CASSSGPGLHGYTF
- | TRBJ1-1 | TRBV18 | - | TGTGCCAGCTCACCACCGAAGGGAACGAACACTGAAGCTTTCTTT | CASSPPKGTNTEAFF